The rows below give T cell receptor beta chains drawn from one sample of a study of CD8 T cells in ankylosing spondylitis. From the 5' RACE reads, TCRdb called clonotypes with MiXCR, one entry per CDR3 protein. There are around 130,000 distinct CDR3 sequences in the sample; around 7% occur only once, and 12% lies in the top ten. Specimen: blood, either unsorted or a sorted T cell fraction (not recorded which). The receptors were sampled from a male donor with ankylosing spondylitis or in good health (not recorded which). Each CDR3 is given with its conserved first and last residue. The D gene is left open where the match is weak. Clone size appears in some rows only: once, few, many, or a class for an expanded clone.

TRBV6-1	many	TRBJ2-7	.	CASSSSSGPGKYF	TGTGCCAGCAGTAGCAGCTCGGGGCCCGGAAAGTACTTC
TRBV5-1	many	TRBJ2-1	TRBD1	CASTTGTGDEQFF	TGCGCCAGCACCACCGGGACAGGTGATGAGCAGTTCTTC
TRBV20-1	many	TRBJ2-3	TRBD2	CSEREGREDTQYF	TGCAGTGAGCGGGAGGGCCGGGAAGATACGCAGTATTTT
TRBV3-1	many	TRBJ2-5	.	CASSRSDRKETQYF	TGTGCCAGCAGTCGTTCTGACAGAAAAGAGACCCAGTACTTC
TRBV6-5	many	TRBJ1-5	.	CASSYSGQGNQPQHF	TGTGCCAGCAGTTACTCGGGTCAGGGTAATCAGCCCCAGCATTTT
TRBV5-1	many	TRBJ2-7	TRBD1	CASSLGTGSSYEQYF	TGCGCCAGCAGCTTAGGGACAGGGAGCTCCTACGAGCAGTACTTC
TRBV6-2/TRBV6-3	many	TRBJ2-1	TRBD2	CAGAGGPYNEQFF	TGTGCCGGAGCGGGAGGGCCCTACAATGAGCAGTTCTTC
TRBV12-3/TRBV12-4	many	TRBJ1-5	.	CASRPTESAQPQHF	TGTGCCAGCAGACCGACAGAGTCAGCTCAGCCCCAGCATTTT
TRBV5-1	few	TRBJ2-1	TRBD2	CASSSSGRAESEQFF	TGCGCCAGCAGCTCCAGCGGGAGGGCCGAGAGTGAGCAGTTCTTC
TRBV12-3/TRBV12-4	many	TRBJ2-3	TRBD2	CASSRGLSTDTQYF	TGTGCCAGCAGTCGGGGACTAAGCACAGATACGCAGTATTTT
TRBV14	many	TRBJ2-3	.	CASSQSADTQYF	TGTGCCAGCAGCCAGAGCGCAGATACGCAGTATTTT
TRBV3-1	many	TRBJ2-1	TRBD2	CASSQDFGGGYSYNEQFF	TGTGCCAGCAGCCAAGATTTTGGCGGGGGATACTCCTACAATGAGCAGTTCTTC
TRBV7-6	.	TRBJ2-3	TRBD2	CASSPGLGSTDTQYF	TGTGCCAGCAGCCCGGGACTAGGAAGCACAGATACGCAGTATTTT
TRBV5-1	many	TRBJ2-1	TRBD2	CASSFNGEGYNEQFF	TGCGCCAGCAGCTTTAATGGGGAGGGATACAATGAGCAGTTCTTC
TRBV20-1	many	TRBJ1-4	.	CSALRSEELFF	TGCAGTGCCCTACGGTCGGAGGAACTGTTTTTT
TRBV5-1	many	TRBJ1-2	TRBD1	CASSLGGTGPGYTF	TGCGCCAGCAGCTTGGGTGGGACAGGCCCCGGCTACACCTTC
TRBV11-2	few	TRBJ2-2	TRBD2	CASSLDPSGANTGELFF	TGTGCCAGCAGCTTAGATCCTAGCGGGGCGAACACCGGGGAGCTGTTTTTT
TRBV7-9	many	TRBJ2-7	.	CASSTLASPYEQYF	TGTGCCAGCAGCACTTTAGCTTCCCCCTACGAGCAGTACTTC
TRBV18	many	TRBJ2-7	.	CASSSGVALGGEQYF	TGTGCCAGCTCCTCCGGAGTCGCTCTAGGTGGGGAGCAGTACTTC
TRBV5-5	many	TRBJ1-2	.	CASSLVSVSRPGYTF	TGTGCCAGCAGCTTGGTCTCGGTGTCGCGTCCGGGCTACACCTTC
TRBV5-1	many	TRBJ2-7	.	CASSLEAGESYEQYF	TGCGCCAGCAGCTTGGAGGCAGGGGAGTCCTACGAGCAGTACTTC
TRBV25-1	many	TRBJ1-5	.	CASTAGGSQPQHF	TGTGCCAGCACGGCTGGGGGCTCCCAGCCCCAGCATTTT
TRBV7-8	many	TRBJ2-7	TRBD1	CASKNYTGTGGARMDEQYF	TGTGCCAGCAAGAACTACACCGGGACAGGGGGCGCTAGGATGGACGAGCAGTACTTC
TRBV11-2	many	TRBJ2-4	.	CASTPQEKNIQYF	TGTGCCAGCACACCCCAGGAGAAAAACATTCAGTACTTC
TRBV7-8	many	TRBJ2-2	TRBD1	CASSSGQGGTGELFF	TGTGCCAGCAGCTCAGGACAGGGGGGCACCGGGGAGCTGTTTTTT
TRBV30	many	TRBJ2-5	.	CAWSTQTTQYF	TGTGCCTGGAGTACCCAGACGACCCAGTACTTC
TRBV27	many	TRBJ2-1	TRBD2	CASSLTGLAGGSYNEQFF	TGTGCCAGCAGTTTAACCGGGCTAGCGGGGGGGTCCTACAATGAGCAGTTCTTC
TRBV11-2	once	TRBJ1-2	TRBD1	CASSLDEGANYGYTF	TGTGCCAGCAGCTTAGATGAGGGGGCAAACTATGGCTACACCTTC
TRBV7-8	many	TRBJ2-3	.	CASSLLGLGTDTQYF	TGTGCCAGCAGCTTACTAGGTTTGGGCACAGATACGCAGTATTTT
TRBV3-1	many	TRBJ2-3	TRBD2	CASSQEREGTDTQYF	TGTGCCAGCAGCCAAGAGCGGGAGGGCACAGATACGCAGTATTTT
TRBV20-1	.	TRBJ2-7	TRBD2	CSANNPRTSGGPEQYF	TGCAGTGCCAACAACCCGCGTACTAGCGGGGGGCCGGAGCAGTACTTC
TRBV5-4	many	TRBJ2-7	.	CASSMSGTYEQYF	TGTGCCAGCAGCATGAGCGGAACCTACGAGCAGTACTTC
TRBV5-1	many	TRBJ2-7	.	CASRMGLSYEQYF	TGCGCCAGCAGAATGGGGCTGTCCTACGAGCAGTACTTC
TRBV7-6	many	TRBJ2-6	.	CASSRMEIGANVLTF	TGTGCCAGCAGCAGGATGGAGATTGGGGCCAACGTCCTGACTTTC
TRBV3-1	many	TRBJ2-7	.	CASSPQRMGESEAAYEQYF	TGTGCCAGCAGCCCCCAAAGAATGGGGGAGAGTGAAGCAGCCTACGAGCAGTACTTC
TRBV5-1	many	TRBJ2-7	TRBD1	CASSSQQGAEYEQYF	TGCGCCAGCAGCTCACAACAGGGGGCCGAGTACGAGCAGTACTTC
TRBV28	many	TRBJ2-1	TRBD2	CASVGPGGSYNEQFF	TGTGCCAGCGTAGGTCCGGGAGGCTCCTACAATGAGCAGTTCTTC
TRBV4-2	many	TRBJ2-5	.	CASNQGGRQSYF	TGTGCCAGCAACCAAGGGGGGCGACAGTCGTACTTC
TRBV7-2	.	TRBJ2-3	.	CASSGYRADTQYF	TGTGCCAGCAGCGGGTACAGGGCAGATACGCAGTATTTT
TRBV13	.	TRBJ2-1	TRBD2	CASGAGTSGNNEQFF	TGTGCCAGTGGTGCCGGGACTAGCGGAAACAATGAGCAGTTCTTC
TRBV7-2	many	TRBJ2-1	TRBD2	CASSQIYLAAYNEQFF	TGTGCCAGCAGCCAAATCTATCTAGCGGCGTACAATGAGCAGTTCTTC
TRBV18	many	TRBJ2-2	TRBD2	CASSPKRGQSGELFF	TGTGCCAGCTCACCTAAGCGGGGGCAATCCGGGGAGCTGTTTTTT
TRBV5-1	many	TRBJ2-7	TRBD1	CASGQGIYEQYF	TGCGCCAGCGGACAGGGAATCTACGAGCAGTACTTC
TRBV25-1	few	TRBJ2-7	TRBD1	CASSGQGGTYEQYF	TGTGCCAGCAGTGGACAGGGGGGCACCTACGAGCAGTACTTC
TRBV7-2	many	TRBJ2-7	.	CASSLGGRSYEQYF	TGTGCCAGCAGCTTAGGAGGTAGGAGTTACGAGCAGTACTTC
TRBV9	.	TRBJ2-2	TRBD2	CASAGTINTGELFF	TGTGCCAGCGCCGGGACTATTAACACCGGGGAGCTGTTTTTT
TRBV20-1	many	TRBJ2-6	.	CSAPRTSSGLSGANVLTF	TGCAGTGCCCCTCGGACATCCTCGGGCCTCTCTGGGGCCAACGTCCTGACTTTC
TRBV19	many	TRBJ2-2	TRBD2	CASGAGANTGELFF	TGTGCCAGTGGAGCGGGGGCGAACACCGGGGAGCTGTTTTTT
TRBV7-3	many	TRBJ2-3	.	CASSQVGDTQYF	TGTGCCAGCAGCCAGGTTGGGGATACGCAGTATTTT
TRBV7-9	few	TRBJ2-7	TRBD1	CASSFSPGQGSYEQYF	TGTGCCAGCAGCTTTTCTCCGGGACAGGGGAGCTACGAGCAGTACTTC
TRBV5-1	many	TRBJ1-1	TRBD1	CASSLSPATGGSEAFF	TGCGCCAGCAGCTTGTCCCCCGCGACAGGGGGGTCTGAAGCTTTCTTT
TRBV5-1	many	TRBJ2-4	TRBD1	CASSNRDRLNIQYF	TGCGCCAGCAGCAACCGGGACAGGCTTAACATTCAGTACTTC
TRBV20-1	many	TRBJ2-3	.	CSARDPRSTDTQYF	TGCAGTGCTAGAGATCCTCGGAGCACAGATACGCAGTATTTT
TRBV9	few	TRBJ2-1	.	CASAGDEQFF	TGTGCCAGCGCAGGGGATGAGCAGTTCTTC
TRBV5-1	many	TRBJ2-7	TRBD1	CASSWNPGTGVGEQYF	TGCGCCAGCAGCTGGAATCCCGGGACAGGGGTAGGCGAGCAGTACTTC
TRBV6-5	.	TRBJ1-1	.	CASSLQVPGVTEALF	TGTGCCAGCAGTCTACAGGTGCCCGGGGTCACTGAAGCTCTCTTT
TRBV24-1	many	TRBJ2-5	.	CATKNQGSETQYF	TGTGCCACCAAGAACCAGGGGTCAGAGACCCAGTACTTC